These T cell receptor beta chains were read from a single sample in a study of blood T cell repertoires in COVID-19. Sequencing used immunoSEQ multiplex PCR; TCRdb keeps in-frame clones, though not all of them. Here the sample spans approximately 280,000 clones, 80% to 95% being singletons. The sequencing input was peripheral blood. These TCRs come from a woman in her 30s with COVID-19, enrolled during active disease. The CDR3 runs from the conserved cysteine through the conserved F or W. The D gene is left open where the match is weak. Clone size is stated in some rows and not others, as once, few, many or a class when expanded.

clone size: NA; J gene: TRBJ2-3; V gene: TRBV19; D gene: TRBD2; CDR3 DNA: TGTGCCAGTAGTATCCGGGAGGGCCGCGGAGATACGCAGTATTTT; CDR3 protein: CASSIREGRGDTQYF
clone size: NA; J gene: TRBJ1-2; V gene: TRBV13; D gene: TRBD1; CDR3 DNA: TGTGCCAGCAGCCCCTTGACAGGGAACAACTATGGCTACACCTTC; CDR3 protein: CASSPLTGNNYGYTF
clone size: NA; J gene: TRBJ2-7; V gene: TRBV19; D gene: NA; CDR3 DNA: TGTGCCAGTAGTTGGGGCCCTACCTACGAGCAGTACTTC; CDR3 protein: CASSWGPTYEQYF
clone size: NA; J gene: TRBJ2-1; V gene: TRBV6-5; D gene: NA; CDR3 DNA: TGTGCCAGCAGTTACAGCAGGGGTCCCTACAATGAGCAGTTCTTC; CDR3 protein: CASSYSRGPYNEQFF
clone size: NA; J gene: TRBJ2-2; V gene: TRBV6-5; D gene: NA; CDR3 DNA: TGTGCCAGCAGTTCCCTGGCGGTGAACACCGGGGAGCTGTTTTTT; CDR3 protein: CASSSLAVNTGELFF
clone size: NA; J gene: TRBJ2-7; V gene: TRBV7-2; D gene: TRBD2; CDR3 DNA: TGTGCCAGCAGCTCTAGCGGGGGCTACGAGCAGTACTTC; CDR3 protein: CASSSSGGYEQYF
clone size: NA; J gene: TRBJ1-5; V gene: TRBV28; D gene: NA; CDR3 DNA: TGTGCCAGCAATTGGCCCCACCCAGGTCAGCCCCAGCATTTT; CDR3 protein: CASNWPHPGQPQHF
clone size: NA; J gene: TRBJ2-7; V gene: TRBV28; D gene: TRBD2; CDR3 DNA: TGTGCCAGCAGTTCCCTTAGCGGGAGTTCCTACGAGCAGTACTTC; CDR3 protein: CASSSLSGSSYEQYF
clone size: NA; J gene: TRBJ2-3; V gene: TRBV7-8; D gene: TRBD2; CDR3 DNA: TGTGCCAGCAGCTTAGCAGCGGGAGGGAGCACAGATACGCAGTATTTT; CDR3 protein: CASSLAAGGSTDTQYF
clone size: NA; J gene: TRBJ1-3; V gene: TRBV28; D gene: NA; CDR3 DNA: TGTGCCACCAACAGGCGGTACTCTGGAAACACCATATATTTT; CDR3 protein: CATNRRYSGNTIYF
clone size: NA; J gene: TRBJ1-2; V gene: TRBV6-6; D gene: TRBD1; CDR3 DNA: TGTGCCAGCAGTCCTACAGGGGGGAGATATGGCTACACCTTC; CDR3 protein: CASSPTGGRYGYTF
clone size: NA; J gene: TRBJ2-5; V gene: TRBV3-1/TRBV3-2; D gene: TRBD2; CDR3 DNA: TGTGCCAGCAGCCACCGGGGACTACCCCAGCAAGAGACCCAGTACTTC; CDR3 protein: CASSHRGLPQQETQYF
clone size: NA; J gene: TRBJ2-5; V gene: TRBV5-1; D gene: TRBD2; CDR3 DNA: TGCGCCAGCAGCCCTAATTGGAGCGGGAGGGCGAAAGAGACCCAGTACTTC; CDR3 protein: CASSPNWSGRAKETQYF
clone size: NA; J gene: TRBJ1-4; V gene: TRBV5-1; D gene: NA; CDR3 DNA: TGCGCCAGCAGGAGCGTAGGTGAAAAACTGTTTTTT; CDR3 protein: CASRSVGEKLFF
clone size: once; J gene: TRBJ2-1; V gene: TRBV7-8; D gene: TRBD2; CDR3 DNA: TGTGCCAGCAGCTTAGCCGGGGGGAGGAATGAGCAGTTCTTC; CDR3 protein: CASSLAGGRNEQFF
clone size: NA; J gene: TRBJ2-5; V gene: TRBV5-5; D gene: TRBD2; CDR3 DNA: TGTGCCAGCAGCCCTTCGGGACTAGCGCCTTACCAAGAGACCCAGTACTTC; CDR3 protein: CASSPSGLAPYQETQYF
clone size: NA; J gene: TRBJ2-1; V gene: TRBV6-4; D gene: TRBD2; CDR3 DNA: TGTGCCAGCAGTGACTCTGGCGGGAGGGCCGTTGAGCAGTTCTTC; CDR3 protein: CASSDSGGRAVEQFF
clone size: NA; J gene: TRBJ2-2; V gene: TRBV6-1; D gene: NA; CDR3 DNA: TGTGCCAGCAACGAGGGTCCCGGGGAGCTGTTTTTT; CDR3 protein: CASNEGPGELFF
clone size: NA; J gene: TRBJ1-2; V gene: TRBV30; D gene: NA; CDR3 DNA: TGTGCCTGGAGTGTACAGGTCCTAGATCGAGCTAACTATGGCTACACCTTC; CDR3 protein: CAWSVQVLDRANYGYTF
clone size: NA; J gene: TRBJ1-6; V gene: TRBV4-1; D gene: NA; CDR3 DNA: TGCGCCAGCAGCCAAATAGTGACGGGGAATAATTCACCCCTCCACTTT; CDR3 protein: CASSQIVTGNNSPLHF
clone size: NA; J gene: TRBJ1-3; V gene: TRBV6-2/TRBV6-3; D gene: NA; CDR3 DNA: TGTGCCAGCAGTTACTCGGGCGGCGGGACTGGAAACACCATATATTTT; CDR3 protein: CASSYSGGGTGNTIYF
clone size: NA; J gene: TRBJ2-1; V gene: TRBV6-5; D gene: NA; CDR3 DNA: TGTGCCAGCAGTTATGGCTTCAGCTCCTACAATGAGCAGTTCTTC; CDR3 protein: CASSYGFSSYNEQFF
clone size: NA; J gene: TRBJ2-2; V gene: TRBV4-1; D gene: TRBD2; CDR3 DNA: TGCGCCAGCAGCCTCGGGACTAGCGGGGCTAACACCGGGGAGCTGTTTTTT; CDR3 protein: CASSLGTSGANTGELFF
clone size: NA; J gene: TRBJ1-2; V gene: TRBV7-9; D gene: NA; CDR3 DNA: TGTGCCAGCAGTCCCACAGGGTATTCGGGTGGCTACACCTTC; CDR3 protein: CASSPTGYSGGYTF
clone size: NA; J gene: TRBJ1-1; V gene: TRBV5-1; D gene: NA; CDR3 DNA: TGCGCCAGCAGCTTGGGTCGGGGCACTGAAGCTTTCTTT; CDR3 protein: CASSLGRGTEAFF
clone size: NA; J gene: TRBJ2-7; V gene: TRBV12-5; D gene: TRBD1; CDR3 DNA: TGTGCTAGCGCCTTGGGGGACAGTCGGAACTACGAGCAGTACTTC; CDR3 protein: CASALGDSRNYEQYF
clone size: NA; J gene: TRBJ1-2; V gene: TRBV7-9; D gene: NA; CDR3 DNA: TGTGCCAGCAGCTTTCGTACAGGACCTAACTATGGCTACACCTTC; CDR3 protein: CASSFRTGPNYGYTF
clone size: NA; J gene: TRBJ2-7; V gene: TRBV18; D gene: TRBD2; CDR3 DNA: TGTGCCAGCTCACTCCTTAGCGGGGACTCCTACGAGCAGTACTTC; CDR3 protein: CASSLLSGDSYEQYF
clone size: NA; J gene: TRBJ2-5; V gene: TRBV7-9; D gene: TRBD2; CDR3 DNA: TGTGCCAGCAGCTACCGGACTAGCGGGAGTTGGCAAGAGACCCAGTACTTC; CDR3 protein: CASSYRTSGSWQETQYF
clone size: NA; J gene: TRBJ2-2; V gene: TRBV14; D gene: TRBD2; CDR3 DNA: TGTGCCAGCAGCCAAGGACTAGCGGGAGTCGTTGGCACCGGGGAGCTGTTTTTT; CDR3 protein: CASSQGLAGVVGTGELFF
clone size: NA; J gene: TRBJ1-3; V gene: TRBV12-3/TRBV12-4; D gene: NA; CDR3 DNA: TGTGCCAGCAGTTACGGGTCAGGAAACACCATATATTTT; CDR3 protein: CASSYGSGNTIYF
clone size: NA; J gene: TRBJ2-5; V gene: TRBV19; D gene: NA; CDR3 DNA: TGTGCCAGTAGTATACAGGGTCCCGGAGAGACCCAGTACTTC; CDR3 protein: CASSIQGPGETQYF
clone size: NA; J gene: TRBJ2-1; V gene: TRBV9; D gene: TRBD1; CDR3 DNA: TGTGCCAGCAGCGTCACAGGGGATGAGCAGTTCTTC; CDR3 protein: CASSVTGDEQFF
clone size: NA; J gene: TRBJ1-6; V gene: TRBV9; D gene: NA; CDR3 DNA: TGTGCCAGCAGCCTCCGACCGGGGGGTAATTCACCCCTCCACTTT; CDR3 protein: CASSLRPGGNSPLHF
clone size: NA; J gene: TRBJ2-5; V gene: TRBV6-1; D gene: NA; CDR3 DNA: TGTGCCAGCAGTGAGGGGGGTTTCCCCCAGCAAGAGACCCAGTACTTC; CDR3 protein: CASSEGGFPQQETQYF
clone size: NA; J gene: TRBJ2-3; V gene: TRBV10-1; D gene: NA; CDR3 DNA: TGCGCCAGCAGTGAGGACTCCAGCACAGATACGCAGTATTTT; CDR3 protein: CASSEDSSTDTQYF
clone size: NA; J gene: TRBJ1-1; V gene: TRBV7-2; D gene: TRBD1; CDR3 DNA: TGTGCCAGCAGCTTAGCCCCCGGACAGGGGGCTACGGCTTTCTTT; CDR3 protein: CASSLAPGQGATAFF
clone size: NA; J gene: TRBJ2-4; V gene: TRBV5-6; D gene: TRBD1; CDR3 DNA: TGTGCCAGCAGCCCGGACAGGGGGCTTTCCAAAAACATTCAGTACTTC; CDR3 protein: CASSPDRGLSKNIQYF
clone size: NA; J gene: TRBJ1-3; V gene: TRBV6-5; D gene: NA; CDR3 DNA: TGTGCCAGCATTCCAGGGTCCTCCGGAAACACCATATATTTT; CDR3 protein: CASIPGSSGNTIYF
clone size: NA; J gene: TRBJ2-3; V gene: TRBV9; D gene: NA; CDR3 DNA: TGTGCCAGCAGCGGACCCTGGGGCGGATTCTCCACAGATACGCAGTATTTT; CDR3 protein: CASSGPWGGFSTDTQYF
clone size: NA; J gene: TRBJ1-5; V gene: TRBV6-2/TRBV6-3; D gene: TRBD1; CDR3 DNA: TGTGCCAGCAGCACCTCGGGTGGACAGGGGAGTCAGCCCCAGCATTTT; CDR3 protein: CASSTSGGQGSQPQHF
clone size: NA; J gene: TRBJ2-1; V gene: TRBV7-9; D gene: NA; CDR3 DNA: TGTGCCAGCAGGGGAGTGCTAGACTACAATGAGCAGTTCTTC; CDR3 protein: CASRGVLDYNEQFF
clone size: few; J gene: TRBJ2-7; V gene: TRBV5-1; D gene: TRBD2; CDR3 DNA: TGCGCCAGCAGCCCGGGACTAGCGGGAGGGCCGAACGAGCAGTACTTC; CDR3 protein: CASSPGLAGGPNEQYF
clone size: NA; J gene: TRBJ2-3; V gene: TRBV7-2; D gene: TRBD2; CDR3 DNA: TGTGCCAGCAGCTTGGGTAGCGGGTCTAGCACAGATACGCAGTATTTT; CDR3 protein: CASSLGSGSSTDTQYF
clone size: NA; J gene: TRBJ2-2; V gene: TRBV2; D gene: NA; CDR3 DNA: TGTGCCAGCAGTGAACAGGGGTTGGGCACCGGGGAGCTGTTTTTT; CDR3 protein: CASSEQGLGTGELFF
clone size: NA; J gene: TRBJ2-1; V gene: TRBV18; D gene: TRBD2; CDR3 DNA: TGTGCCAGCTCCCCCCAAATGGATAGCGGGACCTACAATGAGCAGTTCTTC; CDR3 protein: CASSPQMDSGTYNEQFF
clone size: NA; J gene: TRBJ2-6; V gene: TRBV29-1; D gene: TRBD1; CDR3 DNA: TGCAGCGCCTCGGGACAGGCTTCTGGGGCCAACGTCCTGACTTTC; CDR3 protein: CSASGQASGANVLTF
clone size: NA; J gene: TRBJ2-3; V gene: TRBV29-1; D gene: TRBD2; CDR3 DNA: TGCAGCGTTGAAGACCATAGCGGGAAGTATACGCAGTATTTT; CDR3 protein: CSVEDHSGKYTQYF